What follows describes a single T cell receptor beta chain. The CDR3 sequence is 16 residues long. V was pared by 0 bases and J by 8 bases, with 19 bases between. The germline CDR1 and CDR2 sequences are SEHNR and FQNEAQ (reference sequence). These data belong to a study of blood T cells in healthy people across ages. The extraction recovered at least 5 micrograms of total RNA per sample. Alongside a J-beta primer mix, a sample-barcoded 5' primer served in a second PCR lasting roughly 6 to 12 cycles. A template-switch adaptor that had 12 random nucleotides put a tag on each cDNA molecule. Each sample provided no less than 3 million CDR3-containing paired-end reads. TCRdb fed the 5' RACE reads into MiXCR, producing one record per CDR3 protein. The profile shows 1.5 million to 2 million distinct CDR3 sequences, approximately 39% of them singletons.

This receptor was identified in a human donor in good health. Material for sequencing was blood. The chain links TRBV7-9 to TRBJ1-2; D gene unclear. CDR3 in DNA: TGTGCCAGCAGCTTAGCGCGTTTAGGACCAGCAGGAGGCTACACCTTC. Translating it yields CASSLARLGPAGGYTF.